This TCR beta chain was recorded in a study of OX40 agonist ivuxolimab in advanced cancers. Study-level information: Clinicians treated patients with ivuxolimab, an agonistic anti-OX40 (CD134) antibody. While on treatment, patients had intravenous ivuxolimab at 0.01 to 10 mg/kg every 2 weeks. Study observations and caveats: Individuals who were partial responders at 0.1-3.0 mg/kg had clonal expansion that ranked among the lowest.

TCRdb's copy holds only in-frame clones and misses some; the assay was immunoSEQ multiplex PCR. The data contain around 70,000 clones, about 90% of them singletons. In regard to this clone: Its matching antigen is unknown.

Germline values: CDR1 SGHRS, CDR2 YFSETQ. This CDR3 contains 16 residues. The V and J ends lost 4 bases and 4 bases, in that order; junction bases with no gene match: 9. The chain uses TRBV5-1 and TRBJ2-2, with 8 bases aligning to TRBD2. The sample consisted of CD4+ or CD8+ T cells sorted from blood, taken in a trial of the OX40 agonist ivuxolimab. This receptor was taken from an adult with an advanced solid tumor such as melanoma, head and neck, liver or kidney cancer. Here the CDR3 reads CASSLRGGAPTGELFF. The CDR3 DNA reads TGCGCCAGCAGCCTACGGGGGGGGGCGCCCACCGGGGAGCTGTTTTTT.